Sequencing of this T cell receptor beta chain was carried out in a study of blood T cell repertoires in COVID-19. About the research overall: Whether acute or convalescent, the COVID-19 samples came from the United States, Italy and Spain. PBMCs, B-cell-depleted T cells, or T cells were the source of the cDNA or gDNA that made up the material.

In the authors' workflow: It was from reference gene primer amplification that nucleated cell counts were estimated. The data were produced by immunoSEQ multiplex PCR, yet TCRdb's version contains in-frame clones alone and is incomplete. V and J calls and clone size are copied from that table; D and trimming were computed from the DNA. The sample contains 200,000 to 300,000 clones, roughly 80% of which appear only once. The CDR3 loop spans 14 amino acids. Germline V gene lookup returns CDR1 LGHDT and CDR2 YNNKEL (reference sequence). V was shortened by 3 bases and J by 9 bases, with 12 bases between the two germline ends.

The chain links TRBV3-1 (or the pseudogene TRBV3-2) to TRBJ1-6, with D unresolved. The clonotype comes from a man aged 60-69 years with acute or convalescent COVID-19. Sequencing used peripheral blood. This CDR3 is CASSQGGLGSPLHF. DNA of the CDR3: TGTGCCAGCAGCCAGGGAGGGTTAGGTTCACCCCTCCACTTT.